This entry is about one T cell receptor beta chain. What it binds is unknown. Compared with germline, one end of the junction differs, possibly owing to a read error. The source of the sample is a study of T cells in narcolepsy. Study-wide background: Healthy controls were enrolled alongside patients with narcolepsy type 1 or type 2.

Germline loops: CDR1 SGHVS, CDR2 FQNEAQ. The CDR3 is made up of 16 amino acids. General observations from the study: Healthy controls reportedly lacked the autoreactive clonotypes serially found in patients' blood. Some memory CD4+ repertoires had no autoreactive clone sequences. HCRT-specific and TRIB2-specific autoreactive clonotypes appeared among same-patient CSF and blood CD4+ clonotypes.

The data were produced by immunoSEQ multiplex PCR, yet TCRdb's version contains in-frame clones alone and is incomplete. Here the sample spans about 35,000 clones, about 85% being singletons. The clonotype was recovered from a human donor in good health. The chain employs TRBV7-8 and TRBJ2-7; TRBD1 aligns across 9 bases. Material: memory (CD45RA-) CD4+ T cells from blood. The CDR3 region has the DNA TGTGCCAGCAGCCTAGCTGACAGGGGGTTCTCCTACGAGCAGTACTTC. Translated, it gives CASSLADRGFSYEQYF.